Sequencing of this T cell receptor (beta chain) was carried out in a study of T-cell memory formation after mild COVID-19. Whole-study results and caveats: Shrinking CD4+ clones were chiefly CM and EM; CD8+ ones were chiefly EMRA. Memory from before infection featured some responding clones, which suggests cross-reactive memory joined. Researchers could not confirm that second-wave clones peaking on day 37 targeted SARS-CoV-2.

This clonotype was seen a few times. Its target is unknown. V lost 3 bases and J 0 bases, leaving 15 bases between the germline ends. This CDR3 is built from 16 residues. Germline lookup yields CDR1 ENHRY and CDR2 SYGVKD. Each CDR3 protein is one row after TCRdb ran MiXCR on the 5' RACE reads. This table holds about 450,000 distinct CDR3 sequences, less than 25% found once. This chain connects TRBV10-3 to TRBJ2-7; D possibly corresponds to TRBD2 (6 bases). Sequencing was performed on PBMCs or a T cell subset sorted from them (not recorded which). The sequence derives from an adult woman who had mild COVID-19 (a few samples of this study predate the infection). Cell type and time point are not known. CDR3 residues: CAISDGDFNPSYEQYF. As DNA, the CDR3 is TGTGCCATCAGTGATGGGGACTTCAATCCCTCCTACGAGCAGTACTTC.